The 20 T cell receptor beta chains in this list originate from one sample, sequenced in a study of cytomegalovirus exposure and HLA in healthy donors (TCRdb year 2017). Preparation of the library involved the immunoSEQ multiplex PCR assay. Here the immuneACCESS table is served through TCRdb, limited to in-frame sequences with V and J called. Missing clones are a known gap in these copies; in checked studies unresolved V genes cover under half, and the rest lacks a known reason. The sample table holds tens of thousands of clones, of which 90% to 95% were seen once. The ten biggest clones cover 1.1% of the sample. The specimen sequenced was PBMCs. These TCRs come from a young man in good health and CMV-seronegative.

This sequence joins TRBV15 and TRBJ2-3; 8 nucleotides line up with TRBD1. The CDR3 sequence is 13 residues long. Germline trimming cut 4 bases from V and 10 bases from J; bases unmatched to any gene: 7. Germline values: CDR1 LNHNV, CDR2 YYDKDF (reference sequence). The CDR3 loop is CATSTQDRAAQYF. In nucleotides, the CDR3 is TGTGCCACCAGCACCCAGGACAGGGCGGCGCAGTATTTT.

The chain couples TRBV5-6 to TRBJ2-7; 7 bases match TRBD2. V gave up 0 bases and J gave up 6 bases; unmatched junction bases: 3. The germline V gene encodes CDR1 SGHDT and CDR2 YYEEEE. The CDR3 consists of 13 residues. DNA of the CDR3: TGTGCCAGCAGCTTGGGGACTAGAAGCGAGCAGTACTTC. Translating gives CASSLGTRSEQYF.

V gene TRBV5-5 combines with J gene TRBJ2-1, with D perhaps TRBD1 (5 bases). CDR1 is SGHKS, CDR2 YYEKEE, per germline (reference sequence). This CDR3 region has 18 residues. Trimming cost V 1 base and J 4 bases, with 21 bases left between them. Written as DNA, the CDR3 is TGTGCCAGCAGCTTGTTTGGGTCTTCCCAGGGCCCTTACAATGAGCAGTTCTTC. Translation: CASSLFGSSQGPYNEQFF.

This clone was detected once. The V and J genes are TRBV6-5 and TRBJ2-1; tentatively, D is TRBD1 (5 bases). Trimming stripped 8 bases from V and 9 bases from J, with 23 bases between. Germline values: CDR1 MNHEY, CDR2 SVGAGI. This CDR3 spans 15 amino acids. CDR3: CASCPQGPSHSEQFF. The CDR3 DNA sequence: TGTGCCAGCTGCCCTCAGGGCCCTTCACACAGTGAGCAGTTCTTC.

The V call is TRBV6-6, the J call TRBJ1-3; D is unresolved. The CDR3 sequence is 15 residues long. In germline, CDR1 is MNHNY, CDR2 SVGAGI (reference sequence). With 5 bases removed from V and 2 bases from J, the gap between germline ends came to 13 bases. DNA for the CDR3: TGTGCCAGCAGTCTTAGCCGCGGCCCTGGAAACACCATATATTTT. As protein: CASSLSRGPGNTIYF.

The V and J genes are TRBV6-5 and TRBJ2-1, with a possible D match to TRBD1 (6 bases). The length of the CDR3 is 14 residues. The germline gives CDR1 MNHEY, CDR2 SVGAGI. V was pared by 0 bases and J by 6 bases, with 9 bases between. CDR3 sequence reads: CASSYSGQRNEQFF. The CDR3 nucleotides are TGTGCCAGCAGTTACTCCGGACAGCGCAATGAGCAGTTCTTC.

The chain employs TRBV10-3 and TRBJ2-5; weak D call: TRBD1 (5 bases). V was trimmed by 6 bases and J by 4 bases, leaving 9 bases between them. Germline-derived CDR1 and CDR2 are ENHRY and SYGVKD. The length of the CDR3 is 12 residues. CDR3 nucleotides: TGTGCCATCAGAGGGGCAGCAGAGACCCAGTACTTC. Translation: CAIRGAAETQYF.

The rearrangement joins TRBV25-1 to TRBJ1-2; 7 bases line up with TRBD1. The junction had 8 bases not matched to a gene; V was cut back by 3 bases and J by 4 bases. CDR3 size: 15 residues. Germline-derived CDR1 and CDR2 are MGHDK and SYGVNS. The CDR3 DNA follows: TGTGCCAGCAGTGACAATCCAACAGGGGCCTATGGCTACACCTTC. This gives the protein CASSDNPTGAYGYTF.

The chain employs TRBV28 and TRBJ1-2; perhaps TRBD1 as D (5 bases). The V gene lost 0 bases and the J gene lost 6 bases, with 20 bases spanning the gap. In germline, CDR1 is MDHEN, CDR2 SYDVKM. There are 17 residues in the CDR3. The CDR3 here is CASSLWGLTAGSNGYTF. The CDR3 DNA follows: TGTGCCAGCAGTTTATGGGGACTTACTGCTGGCAGTAATGGCTACACCTTC.

This clone has just one count. This rearrangement joins TRBV6-4 to TRBJ2-2; the D gene is possibly TRBD1 (6 bases). V lost 6 bases and J lost 4, with 9 bases in between. This CDR3 region has 13 residues. Per germline, CDR1 MRHNA and CDR2 SNTAGT. The CDR3 coding sequence is TGTGCCAGCAGACAGGGTAGCACCGGGGAGCTGTTTTTT. The encoded protein is CASRQGSTGELFF.

CDR3 sequence (DNA): TGTGCCAGTAGTATTCGATGGGACAAAAGAACCAATCAGCCCCAGCATTTT. This sequence encodes CASSIRWDKRTNQPQHF. The V gene is TRBV19, the J gene TRBJ1-5; TRBD1 is a possible D gene (6 bases). The germline V gene encodes CDR1 LNHDA and CDR2 SQIVND (reference sequence). V lost 3 bases and J 3 bases, leaving 18 bases between the germline ends. This CDR3 is built from 17 residues. The full variable domain, its missing parts supplied by reference TRBV19 and TRBJ1-5, is DGGITQSPKYLFRKEGQNVTLSCEQNLNHDAMYWYRQDPGQGLRLIYYSQIVNDFQKGDIAEGYSVSREKKESFPLTVTSAQKNPTAFYLCASSIRWDKRTNQPQHFGDGTRLSIL.

The CDR3: CASSLFEREQYF. CDR3 bases: TGTGCCAGCAGCTTATTCGAGCGCGAGCAGTACTTC. The rearrangement joins TRBV7-9 to TRBJ2-7, with D unresolved. The CDR3 runs to 12 residues. V lost 2 bases to trimming and J lost 6 bases, with 8 bases between them. Germline values: CDR1 SEHNR, CDR2 FQNEAQ (reference sequence).

The chain has TRBV6-1 and TRBJ1-1, with no clear D. V shed 0 bases and J shed 3 bases, with 5 bases lying between them. CDR3 length: 13 residues. The germline V gene encodes CDR1 MNHNS and CDR2 SASEGT. The CDR3 region has the DNA TGTGCCAGCAGTGAAGCATCGGACACTGAAGCTTTCTTT. Protein sequence: CASSEASDTEAFF.

The chain combines TRBV7-6 with TRBJ2-1; D is perhaps TRBD1 (7 bases). The V gene lost 5 bases and the J gene lost 3 bases, with 17 bases spanning the gap. CDR3 length equals 16 residues. Germline lookup yields CDR1 SGHVS and CDR2 FNYEAQ. The CDR3 region is CASSRTGGNYYNEQFF. The CDR3 region has the DNA TGTGCCAGCAGCCGGACAGGCGGGAACTACTACAATGAGCAGTTCTTC.

The sample holds a few counts of this clone. The rearrangement uses TRBV4-3 and TRBJ1-1, with 9 bases fitting TRBD1. The length of the CDR3 is 13 residues. Losses at the gene ends were 1 base for V and 10 bases for J; bases not matched to a gene: 4. CDR1 LGHNA and CDR2 YSLEER come from the germline V gene. CDR3 region: CASSQAGQGTAFF. The CDR3 DNA reads TGCGCCAGCAGCCAAGCCGGACAGGGGACAGCTTTCTTT.

This clone appeared once. The V and J genes are TRBV4-2 and TRBJ1-4, with D hard to call. V lost 8 bases to trimming and J lost 4 bases, with 11 bases between them. Germline V gene lookup returns CDR1 LGHNA and CDR2 YNFKEQ. The CDR3 is 13 amino acids. CDR3 amino acids: CASGRGRNEKLFF. The CDR3 DNA follows: TGTGCCAGCGGGCGGGGTCGTAATGAAAAACTGTTTTTT.

As DNA, the CDR3 is TGTGCCAGCAGTCTCCTCCGCTACAGAAAGACCTATGGCTACACCTTC. Amino acids: CASSLLRYRKTYGYTF. V gene TRBV21-1 combines with J gene TRBJ1-2; TRBD1 reflects the table's D call only, with no check against the DNA. TRBV21-1 represents a pseudogene. The CDR3 extends over 16 amino acids.

The V call is TRBV7-9, the J call TRBJ1-4, with a possible D match to TRBD1 (5 bases). This CDR3 has 14 amino acids. Trimming left V 6 bases short and J 6 bases short, with 14 bases between. From germline, CDR1 is SEHNR and CDR2 FQNEAQ (reference sequence). The CDR3 here is CASSSGGKDEKLFF. The CDR3 DNA is TGTGCCAGCAGTTCGGGGGGAAAGGATGAAAAACTGTTTTTT.

The genes are TRBV6-4 and TRBJ2-2, with D possibly matching TRBD1 (5 bases). V was pared by 0 bases and J by 3 bases, with 5 bases between. The CDR3 runs 14 residues. Germline V gives CDR1 MRHNA, CDR2 SNTAGT. The CDR3 DNA reads TGTGCCAGCAGTGACTCAGGGGACACCGGGGAGCTGTTTTTT. Translated, it gives CASSDSGDTGELFF.

This rearrangement joins TRBV4-1 to TRBJ2-5, with 8 bases matching TRBD1. Germline lookup yields CDR1 MGHRA and CDR2 YSYEKL. This CDR3 has 15 residues. With 1 base clipped from V and 5 bases from J, the junction kept 6 bases outside the gene matches. The CDR3 reads CASSQVGTGHETQYF. The CDR3 bases are TGCGCCAGCAGCCAAGTAGGGACAGGACACGAGACCCAGTACTTC.